Listed here are 29 T cell receptor beta chains from one sample, sequenced in a study of identical twins. TCRdb called the 5' RACE reads again in MiXCR, with one record for every CDR3 protein. The table shows roughly 690,000 distinct CDR3 sequences, with 5.5% to 7.5% occurring only once. The specimen sequenced was naive T cells sorted from blood. The origin of the receptors is a young man in good health.

The table lists this clonotype with a few counts. The chain carries TRBV7-9 and TRBJ2-7; the D gene is possibly TRBD1 (9 bases). V was cut by 6 bases and J by 5 bases, with 26 bases left in between. Germline V lookup: CDR1 SEHNR, CDR2 FQNEAQ (reference sequence). The CDR3 has 17 residues. In DNA, the CDR3 is TGTGCCAGCAGAGCGGGAGACAGGGGGAGGCTAGCCGACGAGCAGTACTTC. This encodes CASRAGDRGRLADEQYF.

This clonotype was picked up a small number of times. The chain carries TRBV10-3 and TRBJ2-3, with 8 bases lining up with TRBD2. The germline V gene encodes CDR1 ENHRY and CDR2 SYGVKD. The CDR3 has 15 residues. J gave up 6 bases and V 4 bases, and 9 bases lay outside the gene matches. CDR3 protein: CAISGSSGPQDTQYF. As DNA, the CDR3 is TGTGCCATCAGTGGATCTAGCGGGCCGCAGGATACGCAGTATTTT.

The chain couples TRBV29-1 to TRBJ2-3; D unresolved. The V gene lost 4 bases and the J gene lost 4 bases, with 15 bases spanning the gap. CDR1 is SQVTM, CDR2 ANQGSEA, per germline. This CDR3 spans 14 amino acids. CDR3 protein: CSVVAGSSADTQYF. DNA for the CDR3: TGCAGCGTTGTCGCCGGATCGTCCGCAGATACGCAGTATTTT.

This clonotype showed up many times. This chain links TRBV7-2 with TRBJ2-7; 12 bases line up with TRBD1. Germline-derived CDR1 and CDR2 are SGHTA and FQGNSA. The V and J ends lost 5 bases and 11 bases, in that order; junction bases with no gene match: 7. The CDR3 is 13 amino acids. The CDR3 DNA follows: TGTGCCAGCAGCCCACGGGACAGGGGGCTGAAGTACTTC. This sequence encodes CASSPRDRGLKYF. Based on the CDR3 plus reference TRBV7-2 and TRBJ2-7, the full variable domain is GAGVSQSPSNKVTEKGKDVELRCDPISGHTALYWYRQSLGQGLEFLIYFQGNSAPDKSGLPSDRFSAERTGGSVSTLTIQRTQQEDSAVYLCASSPRDRGLKYFGPGTRLTVT.

This chain connects TRBV5-1 to TRBJ2-5, with D tentatively TRBD1 (6 bases). Germline CDR1 SGHRS, CDR2 YFSETQ. V shed 5 bases and J shed 2 bases, with 13 bases lying between them. The CDR3 has 14 residues. This CDR3 reads CASRPQGIQETQYF. In DNA, the CDR3 is TGCGCCAGCAGGCCGCAGGGGATACAAGAGACCCAGTACTTC.

The chain recombines TRBV30 with TRBJ2-7; D may be TRBD2 (5 bases). The CDR3 sequence is 12 residues long. V gave up 5 bases and J gave up 1 base, with 9 bases separating them. Germline CDR1 is GTSNPN and CDR2 is SVGIG (reference sequence). CDR3 in amino acids: CAWDSGSYEQYF. The DNA for the CDR3 is TGTGCCTGGGACTCGGGATCCTACGAGCAGTACTTC. Drawing the rest from reference TRBV30 and TRBJ2-7, the complete variable domain is SQTIHQWPATLVQPVGSPLSLECTVEGTSNPNLYWYRQAAGRGLQLLFYSVGIGQISSEVPQNLSASRPQDRQFILSSKKLLLSDSGFYLCAWDSGSYEQYFGPGTRLTVT.

This clonotype was observed at least ten times. The CDR3 nucleotides are TGCGCCAGCGGGGAGCAGACTGAGCAGTTCTTC. Translated: CASGEQTEQFF. The rearrangement uses TRBV5-1 and TRBJ2-1; D is possibly TRBD2 (5 bases). The CDR3 length is 11 residues. V lost 7 bases and J 9 bases, leaving 11 bases between the germline ends. CDR1 and CDR2 (germline): SGHRS, YFSETQ.

The table lists this clonotype with many counts. The chain is built from TRBV4-2 and TRBJ2-3; possibly TRBD2 for D (6 bases). V dropped 4 bases and J dropped 1 base, with 15 bases sitting between them. Germline-derived CDR1 and CDR2 are LGHNA and YNFKEQ. This CDR3 region has 16 residues. The CDR3 reads CASSPLLGEGTDTQYF. The CDR3 bases are TGTGCCAGCAGCCCCCTCCTGGGGGAGGGCACAGATACGCAGTATTTT.

The genes are TRBV6-2 or TRBV6-3 and TRBJ2-1; 8 nucleotides match TRBD2. This CDR3 has 16 residues. With V trimmed by 4 bases and J by 3 bases, 8 bases remained unmatched. In germline, CDR1 is MNHEY, CDR2 SVGEGT. In DNA form, the CDR3 reads TGTGCCAGCAGTTCCCGGGGTAGCGGGAACTACAATGAGCAGTTCTTC. Protein product: CASSSRGSGNYNEQFF.

This clonotype was counted many times. This rearrangement joins TRBV15 to TRBJ2-3, with D tentatively TRBD1 (7 bases). The V end was cut by 8 bases, the J end by 3 bases, with 18 bases between. The germline V gene encodes CDR1 LNHNV and CDR2 YYDKDF (reference sequence). CDR3 length: 15 residues. The CDR3 loop is CATQGGDSRTDTQYF. CDR3 nucleotides: TGTGCCACCCAAGGCGGGGACAGCAGGACAGATACGCAGTATTTT.

This clonotype was recorded at least ten times. The genes are TRBV28 and TRBJ2-5; tentatively, D is TRBD1 or TRBD2 (5 bases each). The CDR3 length is 14 residues. CDR1 is MDHEN, CDR2 SYDVKM, per germline. V was trimmed by 5 bases and J by 6 bases, leaving 16 bases between them. The CDR3 sequence: CASSPTGPPKTQYF. CDR3 nucleotide sequence: TGTGCCAGCAGTCCGACGGGGCCCCCGAAGACCCAGTACTTC.

This clonotype came up many times. This chain links TRBV5-6 with TRBJ2-4, with D perhaps assigned TRBD1 or TRBD2 (6 bases each). V was trimmed by 3 bases and J by 2 bases, leaving 15 bases between them. Germline V gene lookup returns CDR1 SGHDT and CDR2 YYEEEE. The CDR3 loop spans 16 amino acids. CDR3 coding DNA: TGTGCCAGCAGCTACCTAGAGGGGGGCACCAAAAACATTCAGTACTTC. This gives the protein CASSYLEGGTKNIQYF.

The J gene is TRBJ1-1, the V gene TRBV3-1; TRBD1 aligns across 10 bases. V shed 3 bases and J 6 bases; nucleotides not matched to a gene: 10. From germline, CDR1 is LGHDT and CDR2 YNNKEL (reference sequence). This CDR3 is built from 16 residues. The CDR3 DNA is TGTGCCAGCAGCCAGAAGGACAGGGGGATCTTAGCTGAAGCTTTCTTT. Protein sequence: CASSQKDRGILAEAFF.

This sequence joins TRBV11-1 and TRBJ2-6, with TRBD2 matching 12 bases. Germline V gene sequence: CDR1 SGHAT, CDR2 FQDESV (reference sequence). This CDR3 has 19 amino acids. V lost 4 bases and J lost 1; bases outside the gene matches: 8. The CDR3 loop is CASSYPLLAGGSGANVLTF. The CDR3 bases are TGTGCCAGCAGCTACCCCTTGCTAGCGGGAGGGTCTGGGGCCAACGTCCTGACTTTC. The full variable domain, completed using reference TRBV11-1 and TRBJ2-6, is EAEVAQSPRYKITEKSQAVAFWCDPISGHATLYWYRQILGQGPELLVQFQDESVVDDSQLPKDRFSAERLKGVDSTLKIQPAELGDSAMYLCASSYPLLAGGSGANVLTFGAGSRLTVL.

This clonotype was recorded at least ten times. This chain uses TRBV7-3 with TRBJ2-1; D is uncertain. Germline values: CDR1 SGHTA, CDR2 FQGTGA. CDR3 length: 15 amino acids. The V and J ends lost 0 bases and 0 bases respectively, with 6 bases between them. The chain's CDR3 is CASSLTLSSYNEQFF. As DNA, the CDR3 is TGTGCCAGCAGCTTAACTCTTAGCTCCTACAATGAGCAGTTCTTC.

This clonotype was counted many times. CDR3 loop: CASSQLGQGANEQFF. DNA of the CDR3: TGTGCCAGCAGCCAATTGGGACAGGGGGCCAATGAGCAGTTCTTC. The chain combines TRBV12-3 or TRBV12-4 with TRBJ2-1; TRBD1 aligns across 12 bases. The V and J ends lost 6 bases and 6 bases, in that order; junction bases with no gene match: 6. The length of the CDR3 is 15 residues.

There are many counts of this clonotype. The CDR3 DNA is TGTGCCAGCAGCTTTGTGGATACGCAGTATTTT. The encoded protein is CASSFVDTQYF. The V call is TRBV12-3 or TRBV12-4, the J call TRBJ2-3, with no clear D. This CDR3 spans 11 amino acids. The germline V and J ends were trimmed by 6 bases and 6 bases, with 7 bases remaining between them.

This clonotype occurred many times. J is TRBJ2-3 and V is TRBV7-9, with D perhaps matching TRBD2 (6 bases). The CDR3 length is 16 residues. Germline CDR1 is SEHNR and CDR2 is FQNEAQ (reference sequence). Trimming cost V 5 bases and J 1 base, with 16 bases left between them. For the CDR3, the DNA is TGTGCCAGCAGCCCCCCCCCGCGGGATGGCACAGATACGCAGTATTTT. Encoded protein: CASSPPPRDGTDTQYF.

This clonotype was counted many times. V gene TRBV20-1 combines with J gene TRBJ2-7; tentatively, D is TRBD1 or TRBD2 (5 bases each). Germline V gives CDR1 DFQATT, CDR2 SNEGSKA (reference sequence). Trimming pared 5 bases from V and 3 bases from J, leaving 11 bases between. The CDR3 loop spans 12 amino acids. DNA for the CDR3: TGCAGTGCTCCGGGACGGATCTACGAGCAGTACTTC. Encoded protein: CSAPGRIYEQYF.

The genes are TRBV5-1 and TRBJ1-1, with 8 bases aligning to TRBD1. This CDR3 has 14 amino acids. Unmatched junction bases numbered 14, after V lost 8 bases and J lost 8 bases. Per the germline V gene, CDR1 is SGHRS and CDR2 is YFSETQ. The CDR3 reads CASSYTPGGQEAFF. CDR3 coding DNA: TGCGCCAGTTCGTACACCCCAGGGGGCCAAGAAGCTTTCTTT. Combining the CDR3 with reference TRBV5-1 and TRBJ1-1 gives the whole variable domain KAGVTQTPRYLIKTRGQQVTLSCSPISGHRSVSWYQQTPGQGLQFLFEYFSETQRNKGNFPGRFSGRQFSNSRSEMNVSTLELGDSALYLCASSYTPGGQEAFFGQGTRLTVV.

This clonotype was seen many times. This chain uses TRBV29-1 with TRBJ1-5; no clear D. Trimming took off 4 bases at V and 3 bases at J, with 4 bases between the two ends. The CDR3 runs to 11 residues. The germline gives CDR1 SQVTM, CDR2 ANQGSEA. The DNA of the CDR3 is TGCAGCGTTGGGGACAATCAGCCCCAGCATTTT. It translates to CSVGDNQPQHF.

This clonotype showed up many times. The CDR3 DNA reads TGTGCCAGCAGCAAGACTGGGGGGAACACCGGGGAGCTGTTTTTT. Encoded protein: CASSKTGGNTGELFF. This rearrangement joins TRBV7-2 to TRBJ2-2; D is possibly TRBD1 or TRBD2 (5 bases each). Germline V CDR1 and CDR2: SGHTA, FQGNSA. This CDR3 region has 15 residues. Trimming cost V 5 bases and J 1 base, with 11 bases left between them.

This clonotype has a count of ten or more. The V and J genes are TRBV20-1 and TRBJ2-1, with D possibly being TRBD1 (5 bases). Deletions cut 0 bases from V and 0 bases from J, with 6 bases between. Germline V gene data show CDR1 as DFQATT and CDR2 as SNEGSKA (reference sequence). The CDR3 spans 14 residues. Written as DNA, the CDR3 is TGCAGTGCTAGAGACAGGGACTCCTACAATGAGCAGTTCTTC. Translated: CSARDRDSYNEQFF.

The chain joins TRBV7-9 to TRBJ2-7; 7 bases match TRBD1. The CDR3 loop spans 15 amino acids. Germline trimming cut 1 base from V and 3 bases from J; bases unmatched to any gene: 6. Germline V CDR1 and CDR2: SEHNR, FQNEAQ (reference sequence). The CDR3 sequence is CASSLGAGGFYEQYF. The DNA for the CDR3 is TGTGCCAGCAGCTTAGGGGCAGGGGGTTTCTACGAGCAGTACTTC. The whole variable domain, filled in from reference TRBV7-9 and TRBJ2-7, reads DTGVSQNPRHKITKRGQNVTFRCDPISEHNRLYWYRQTLGQGPEFLTYFQNEAQLEKSRLLSDRFSAERPKGSFSTLEIQRTEQGDSAMYLCASSLGAGGFYEQYFGPGTRLTVT.

The table lists this clonotype with a few counts. V usage is TRBV29-1 and J usage is TRBJ2-5; D may be TRBD1 or TRBD2 (5 bases each). CDR1 is SQVTM, CDR2 ANQGSEA, per germline. Trimming pared 0 bases from V and 1 base from J, leaving 15 bases between. CDR3 size: 16 residues. CDR3 in DNA: TGCAGCGTTGAAGATCTTGTCTCGGGGCCCCAAGAGACCCAGTACTTC. Its protein product is CSVEDLVSGPQETQYF.

The CDR3 coding sequence is TGCAGTGCTCAAGGACCTCCAGATACGCAGTATTTT. Its translation is CSAQGPPDTQYF. The rearrangement links TRBV20-1 to TRBJ2-3; D call uncertain. This CDR3 has 12 residues. In germline, CDR1 is DFQATT, CDR2 SNEGSKA (reference sequence). The V end was cut by 5 bases, the J end by 4 bases, with 10 bases between.

This clonotype was recorded a few times. The rearrangement links TRBV5-1 to TRBJ2-7; the match to TRBD1 covers 9 bases. The CDR3 has 15 residues. V dropped 4 bases and J dropped 4; count of bases not matched to a gene: 9. CDR1 is SGHRS and CDR2 is YFSETQ in the germline V gene. CDR3 sequence reads: CASSPEGQGTYEQYF. Written as DNA, the CDR3 is TGCGCCAGCAGCCCCGAAGGACAGGGGACATACGAGCAGTACTTC.

V usage is TRBV28 and J usage is TRBJ1-5, with D maybe TRBD1 (5 bases). This CDR3 is built from 12 residues. The V gene's germline CDR1 is MDHEN and CDR2 SYDVKM. The CDR3 loop is CATGRSNQPQHF. DNA of the CDR3: TGTGCTACGGGACGGAGCAATCAGCCCCAGCATTTT.

The genes are TRBV5-1 and TRBJ1-6, with D maybe TRBD1 (5 bases). Germline V gives CDR1 SGHRS, CDR2 YFSETQ. V was pared by 6 bases and J by 0 bases, with 13 bases between. The CDR3 is made up of 16 amino acids. The CDR3 coding sequence is TGCGCCAGCACCGGAGGGGTGATCTCCTATAATTCACCCCTCCACTTT. Protein: CASTGGVISYNSPLHF.